A selection of T cell receptor beta chains follows, all from one sample in a study of T cell changes during pregnancy in multiple sclerosis. Libraries were prepared by immunoSEQ multiplex PCR; TCRdb keeps only in-frame clonotypes and omits some of them. The sample has approximately 130,000 clones; roughly 92% are singletons. The sample here was peripheral blood, taken before pregnancy. The receptors shown here come from a female donor with multiple sclerosis, enrolled in a pregnancy study. The CDR3 runs from the conserved cysteine through the conserved F or W. A D gene is named only where the DNA matches it firmly. The size of a clone is reported for some rows only, either as once, few or many, or as a class for expanded clones.

.	TRBV19	.	TRBJ1-5	15	CASSVSGVTSQPQHF	TGTGCCAGTAGTGTTTCAGGGGTAACGAGTCAGCCCCAGCATTTT
TRBD2	TRBV9	many	TRBJ2-2	15	CASSVASGSNGELFF	TGTGCCAGCAGCGTCGCTAGCGGGAGTAACGGGGAGCTGTTTTTT
TRBD1	TRBV7-2	once	TRBJ1-1	16	CASSSRGQGGRTEAFF	TGTGCCAGCAGCTCCCGTGGACAGGGAGGGAGAACTGAAGCTTTCTTT
.	TRBV5-4	once	TRBJ2-2	13	CASSLDRIGELFF	TGTGCCAGCAGCTTGGACAGAATCGGGGAGCTGTTTTTT
.	TRBV2	.	TRBJ1-2	16	CASSDGYPGNGYGYTF	TGTGCCAGCAGTGATGGGTATCCAGGAAATGGCTATGGCTACACCTTC
TRBD1	TRBV10-3	few	TRBJ1-6	15	CAISRDRGQDSPLHF	TGTGCCATCAGTAGAGACAGGGGGCAGGATTCACCCCTCCACTTT
TRBD2	TRBV5-6	.	TRBJ2-5	14	CASSPPSSGKTQYF	TGTGCCAGCAGCCCTCCTTCCAGCGGGAAGACCCAGTACTTC
.	TRBV6-6	.	TRBJ1-5	14	CASMSGVPNQPQHF	TGTGCCAGCATGTCAGGGGTCCCAAATCAGCCCCAGCATTTT
.	TRBV11-2	.	TRBJ1-2	14	CASSLGDSNYGYTF	TGTGCCAGCAGCTTAGGAGACAGTAACTATGGCTACACCTTC
.	TRBV5-5	.	TRBJ1-6	14	CASSLVIYNSPLHF	TGTGCCAGCAGCTTGGTTATATATAATTCACCCCTCCACTTT
.	TRBV5-1	.	TRBJ2-7	14	CASSPGEYTYEQYF	TGCGCCAGCAGCCCGGGGGAATATACCTACGAGCAGTACTTC
.	TRBV7-9	.	TRBJ2-3	15	CASSSLRDFTDTQYF	TGTGCCAGCAGCTCCCTCAGGGATTTCACAGATACGCAGTATTTT
.	TRBV5-1	.	TRBJ1-1	13	CASSLAVNTEAFF	TGCGCCAGCAGCTTGGCGGTGAACACTGAAGCTTTCTTT
.	TRBV29-1	.	TRBJ2-7	12	CSGGRGIGEQYF	TGCAGCGGTGGAAGGGGGATCGGCGAGCAGTACTTC
TRBD1	TRBV19	.	TRBJ2-5	15	CATRDRGSPQETQYF	TGTGCCACCCGGGACAGGGGATCCCCACAAGAGACCCAGTACTTC
TRBD2	TRBV2	.	TRBJ2-1	16	CASTRLAGVAYNEQFF	TGTGCCAGCACCCGACTAGCGGGAGTGGCCTACAATGAGCAGTTCTTC
TRBD1	TRBV5-1	.	TRBJ1-2	14	CASRQDRGSYGYTF	TGCGCCAGCAGGCAAGACAGGGGATCGTATGGCTACACCTTC
TRBD1	TRBV5-1	.	TRBJ1-2	15	CASSLGQVINYGYTF	TGCGCCAGCAGCCTGGGACAGGTGATTAACTATGGCTACACCTTC
.	TRBV6-1	.	TRBJ2-1	14	CASTSAGSNNEQFF	TGTGCCAGCACTTCGGCGGGCAGTAACAATGAGCAGTTCTTC
TRBD2	TRBV9	.	TRBJ2-7	17	CASSDEYLAGEPHEQYF	TGTGCCAGCAGCGACGAGTACCTAGCGGGAGAACCCCACGAGCAGTACTTC
.	TRBV29-1	.	TRBJ2-7	12	CSVVDSTYEQYF	TGCAGCGTTGTGGACTCCACCTACGAGCAGTACTTC
TRBD1	TRBV7-2	.	TRBJ1-1	14	CASSLGTGSTEAFF	TGTGCCAGCAGCTTAGGGACAGGGAGCACTGAAGCTTTCTTT
TRBD1	TRBV6-6	.	TRBJ1-2	14	CASSSDRANYGYTF	TGTGCCAGCAGTTCGGACAGGGCAAACTATGGCTACACCTTC
.	TRBV10-3	.	TRBJ2-7	16	CAISGGRVGGSYEQYF	TGTGCCATCAGTGGCGGGCGAGTCGGCGGCTCCTACGAGCAGTACTTC
TRBD1	TRBV19	.	TRBJ2-7	16	CASSIDRGDRGYEQYF	TGTGCCAGTAGTATAGATCGAGGGGACAGGGGGTACGAGCAGTACTTC
TRBD1	TRBV7-6	.	TRBJ1-1	16	CASSSPGTGDDTEAFF	TGTGCCAGCAGCTCCCCGGGGACAGGGGACGACACTGAAGCTTTCTTT
.	TRBV7-9	.	TRBJ1-1	14	CASRPREGHTEAFF	TGTGCCAGCAGGCCTCGGGAGGGTCACACTGAAGCTTTCTTT
TRBD1	TRBV11-2	.	TRBJ2-5	15	CASSRDRGPSETQYF	TGTGCCAGCAGCCGAGACAGGGGGCCCTCAGAGACCCAGTACTTC
TRBD1	TRBV2	.	TRBJ1-4	14	CASSWDRGNEKLFF	TGTGCCAGCAGTTGGGACAGGGGTAATGAAAAACTGTTTTTT
TRBD1	TRBV2	.	TRBJ2-5	15	CASTAEAGGMETQYF	TGTGCCAGCACTGCAGAGGCAGGGGGTATGGAGACCCAGTACTTC
TRBD2	TRBV7-2	.	TRBJ2-7	16	CASSPTGAGGAYEQYF	TGTGCCAGCAGCCCCACGGGGGCGGGAGGGGCCTACGAGCAGTACTTC
TRBD1	TRBV5-1	few	TRBJ1-3	16	CASSQGGTGPGNTIYF	TGCGCCAGCAGTCAAGGAGGGACAGGGCCTGGAAACACCATATATTTT
.	TRBV5-6	.	TRBJ1-1	14	CASSLLWRDTEAFF	TGTGCCAGCAGCTTGTTGTGGAGGGACACTGAAGCTTTCTTT
.	TRBV6-5	.	TRBJ1-4	14	CASSYRGGGEKLFF	TGTGCCAGCAGTTACCGCGGGGGCGGTGAAAAACTGTTTTTT
TRBD1	TRBV2	.	TRBJ1-5	15	CASSERTGKNQPQHF	TGTGCCAGCAGCGAAAGGACAGGGAAGAATCAGCCCCAGCATTTT